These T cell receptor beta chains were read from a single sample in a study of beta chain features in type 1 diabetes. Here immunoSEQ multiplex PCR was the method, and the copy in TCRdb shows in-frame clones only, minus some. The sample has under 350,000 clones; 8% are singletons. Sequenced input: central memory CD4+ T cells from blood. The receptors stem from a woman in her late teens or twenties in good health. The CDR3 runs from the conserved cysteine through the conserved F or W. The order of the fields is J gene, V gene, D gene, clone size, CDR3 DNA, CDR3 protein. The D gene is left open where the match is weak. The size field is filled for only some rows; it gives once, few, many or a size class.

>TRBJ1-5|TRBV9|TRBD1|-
TGTGCCAGCAGCAGACAGGGTGGGGATCAGCCCCAGCATTTT
CASSRQGGDQPQHF
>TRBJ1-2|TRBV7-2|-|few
TGTGCCAGCAGCCTTACGGAGGGCTACACCTTC
CASSLTEGYTF
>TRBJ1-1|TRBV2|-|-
TGTGCCAGCAGTCCAGAGGGAGGTGGCACTGAAGCTTTCTTT
CASSPEGGGTEAFF
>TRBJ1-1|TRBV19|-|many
TGTGCCAGTAGTCTCCGACAGCAGATGAACACTGAAGCTTTCTTT
CASSLRQQMNTEAFF
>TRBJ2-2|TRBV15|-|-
TGTGCCACCAGCACCAACAACCGACAAAGAATTACCGGGGAGCTGTTTTTT
CATSTNNRQRITGELFF
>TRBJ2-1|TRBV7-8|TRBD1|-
TGTGCCAGCAGCTTAGGGACAGGTCCCTACAATGAGCAGTTCTTC
CASSLGTGPYNEQFF
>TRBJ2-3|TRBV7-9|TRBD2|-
TGTGCCAGCAGTATCGGGACTAGCGGGACAGATACGCAGTATTTT
CASSIGTSGTDTQYF
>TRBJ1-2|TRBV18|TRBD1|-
TGTGCCAGCTCACAGGGACAGGCCGTTGGCTACACCTTC
CASSQGQAVGYTF
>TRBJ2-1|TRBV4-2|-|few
TGTGCCAGCAGCCAGGACAGCGACTTTTACAATGAGCAGTTCTTC
CASSQDSDFYNEQFF
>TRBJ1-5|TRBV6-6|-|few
TGTGCCAGCAGTTACACGAAAGATCAGCCCCAGCATTTT
CASSYTKDQPQHF
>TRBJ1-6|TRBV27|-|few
TGTGCCAGCAGTGCCAACCTCTTGGGGGGCGAATCACCCCTCCACTTT
CASSANLLGGESPLHF
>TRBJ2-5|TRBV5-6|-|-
TGTGCCAGCAGCTTCCGACGGGATTTCCAAGAGACCCAGTACTTC
CASSFRRDFQETQYF
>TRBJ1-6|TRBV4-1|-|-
TGCGCCAGCAGCCAGCCCCGAAAGTCCGTCTATAATTCACCCCTCCACTTT
CASSQPRKSVYNSPLHF
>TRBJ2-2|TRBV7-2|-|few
TGTGCCAGCAGCTTACCGGCCGGTACCGGGGAGCTGTTTTTT
CASSLPAGTGELFF
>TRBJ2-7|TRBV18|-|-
TGTGCCAGCTCACCATCACAGGAGCAGTACTTC
CASSPSQEQYF
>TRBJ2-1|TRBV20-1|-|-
TGCAGTGCCCGCCCCTATGAGCAGTTCTTC
CSARPYEQFF